The rows below give T cell receptor beta chains drawn from one sample of a study of cytomegalovirus exposure and HLA in healthy donors. Assay used: immunoSEQ multiplex PCR; TCRdb lists only in-frame clones, some missing. This repertoire includes 200,000 to 250,000 clones. The material sequenced was PBMCs. The receptors originated from a girl aged 2-15 years in good health and CMV-seropositive. The CDR3 runs from the conserved cysteine through the conserved F or W. D genes are given only for firm matches.

NA TRBJ2-5 TRBV30 CAWSAGTDQETQYF TGTGCCTGGAGTGCCGGGACTGACCAAGAGACCCAGTACTTC
TRBD2 TRBJ2-7 TRBV7-9 CASSLGLAGEGSYEQYF TGTGCCAGCAGCCTAGGACTAGCGGGAGAGGGGTCCTACGAGCAGTACTTC
NA TRBJ2-3 TRBV12-1 CASSSRLAGSPGTQYF TGTGCCAGCAGCTCGAGACTAGCGGGCTCCCCAGGCACGCAGTATTTT
TRBD1 TRBJ1-2 TRBV7-2 CASSLRTGELPNYGYTF TGTGCCAGCAGCTTAAGGACAGGGGAGTTACCCAACTATGGCTACACCTTC
TRBD2 TRBJ2-1 TRBV4-2 CASSRYVAGLSSHEQFF TGTGCCAGCAGCCGATATGTAGCGGGACTTAGTAGCCATGAGCAGTTCTTC
TRBD1 TRBJ1-3 TRBV10-3 CAISEPFGQGRNTIYF TGTGCCATCAGTGAGCCATTCGGACAGGGCCGAAACACCATATATTTT
NA TRBJ2-2 TRBV2 CASTLGGGANTGELFF TGTGCCAGCACCCTCGGTGGAGGCGCGAACACCGGGGAGCTGTTTTTT
NA TRBJ1-1 TRBV6-1 CASSEGATEAFF TGTGCCAGCAGTGAGGGGGCAACTGAAGCTTTCTTT
TRBD1 TRBJ2-1 TRBV27 CASSLSVQGLGSYNEQFF TGTGCCAGCAGTTTATCCGTACAGGGGCTTGGCTCCTACAATGAGCAGTTCTTC
NA TRBJ2-7 TRBV6-6 CASSQLLANYEQYF TGTGCCAGCAGCCAACTCCTAGCGAACTACGAGCAGTACTTC
NA TRBJ2-1 TRBV25-1 CASSEGTYNEQFF TGTGCCAGCAGTGAGGGGACTTACAATGAGCAGTTCTTC
NA TRBJ1-5 TRBV7-2 CASSGGHTVNQPQHF TGTGCCAGCAGCGGGGGACATACGGTCAATCAGCCCCAGCATTTT
NA TRBJ1-5 TRBV5-1 CAILKKPGYGFWVNQPQHF TGCGCCATTCTGAAAAAACCGGGTTACGGCTTTTGGGTCAATCAGCCCCAGCATTTT
NA TRBJ2-2 TRBV6-5 CASRMGVVNTGELFF TGTGCCAGCAGAATGGGAGTAGTGAACACCGGGGAGCTGTTTTTT
NA TRBJ2-5 TRBV7-9 CASSPPSGQETQYF TGTGCCAGCAGTCCTCCTTCAGGCCAAGAGACCCAGTACTTC
NA TRBJ1-1 TRBV14 CASSLIGQTKAFF TGTGCCAGCAGCCTCATCGGACAGACTAAAGCTTTCTTT
TRBD1 TRBJ1-4 TRBV5-1 CASSLANTRTGLNEKLFF TGCGCCAGCAGCCTAGCAAACACCAGGACAGGGCTTAATGAAAAACTGTTTTTT
TRBD2 TRBJ2-3 TRBV7-9 CASSVAGGPTDTQYF TGTGCCAGCAGCGTAGCGGGAGGGCCCACAGATACGCAGTATTTT
NA TRBJ2-5 TRBV6-1 CASSLTRDQETQYF TGTGCCAGCAGTCTAACCAGGGACCAAGAGACCCAGTACTTC
NA TRBJ2-1 TRBV7-6 CASSLAEDNEQFF TGTGCCAGCAGCTTAGCGGAGGACAATGAGCAGTTCTTC
NA TRBJ1-5 TRBV29-1 CSVAQGSNQPQHF TGCAGCGTTGCGCAGGGGAGCAATCAGCCCCAGCATTTT
TRBD2 TRBJ2-5 TRBV19 CASSPTGTSETQYF TGTGCCAGTAGTCCGACCGGGACTAGCGAGACCCAGTACTTC
NA TRBJ1-1 TRBV19 CATRRRGNTEAFF TGTGCCACCAGGCGGAGGGGGAACACTGAAGCTTTCTTT
TRBD1 TRBJ2-7 TRBV6-1 CASSSNGQGIGEQYF TGTGCCAGCAGTTCTAACGGACAGGGGATTGGCGAGCAGTACTTC
TRBD1 TRBJ1-2 TRBV10-3 CAISGDRGDRNGYTF TGTGCCATCAGTGGGGACAGGGGAGATAGGAATGGCTACACCTTC
TRBD1 TRBJ2-2 TRBV25-1 CASSEIDRGLVGELFF TGTGCCAGCAGTGAAATAGACAGGGGGCTAGTCGGGGAGCTGTTTTTT
NA TRBJ2-5 TRBV20-1 CSAREWETQYF TGCAGTGCTAGGGAGTGGGAGACCCAGTACTTC
NA TRBJ2-2 TRBV10-1 CASRSEDGELFF TGCGCCAGCAGATCGGAGGACGGGGAGCTGTTTTTT
NA TRBJ2-1 TRBV28 CASGEYNEQFF TGTGCCAGCGGAGAATACAATGAGCAGTTCTTC
NA TRBJ1-4 TRBV16 CASSQIENEKLFF TGTGCCAGCAGCCAAATCGAGAATGAAAAACTGTTTTTT
TRBD1 TRBJ1-5 TRBV27 CASSGTGGNQPQHF TGTGCCAGCAGTGGGACAGGGGGCAATCAGCCCCAGCATTTT
NA TRBJ2-7 TRBV11-2 CASSLVPRAKSYEQYF TGTGCCAGCAGCTTAGTTCCCAGGGCAAAATCCTACGAGCAGTACTTC
TRBD2 TRBJ2-7 TRBV29-1 CSVSGSGVLSYEQYF TGCAGCGTTTCGGGTAGCGGGGTTCTCTCCTACGAGCAGTACTTC
NA TRBJ2-1 TRBV10-1 CASSEPGSSYNEQFF TGCGCCAGCAGTGAACCGGGAAGCTCCTACAATGAGCAGTTCTTC
NA TRBJ1-4 TRBV27 CASTHQGTATNEKLFF TGTGCCAGCACCCATCAGGGTACAGCAACTAATGAAAAACTGTTTTTT
NA TRBJ2-7 TRBV10-1 CASSQRVGSYEQYF TGCGCCAGCAGTCAACGGGTTGGCTCCTACGAGCAGTACTTC
NA TRBJ2-7 TRBV27 CASSLNSDKKQYF TGTGCCAGCAGTTTAAATTCGGACAAGAAGCAGTACTTC
TRBD1 TRBJ2-2 TRBV5-4 CASSRPGTGTTGELFF TGTGCCAGCAGCCGTCCCGGGACAGGGACCACCGGGGAGCTGTTTTTT
TRBD1 TRBJ2-5 TRBV2 CASSGGGRGPGETQYF TGTGCCAGCAGTGGGGGTGGAAGGGGGCCGGGAGAGACCCAGTACTTC
TRBD1 TRBJ2-5 TRBV5-1 CASTRSLGQGLETQYF TGCGCCAGCACCCGCAGCCTGGGACAGGGTCTAGAGACCCAGTACTTC
NA TRBJ2-2 TRBV5-1 CATRNETDHTGELFF TGCGCCACCAGGAACGAGACAGATCACACCGGGGAGCTGTTTTTT
TRBD1 TRBJ2-2 TRBV30 CAWSSPGQGVTGELFF TGTGCCTGGAGTTCTCCGGGACAGGGGGTCACCGGGGAGCTGTTTTTT
NA TRBJ1-3 TRBV10-1 CASSGTVNGNTIYF TGCGCCAGCAGTGGGACAGTTAATGGAAACACCATATATTTT
NA TRBJ1-3 TRBV4-1 CASSQDRVGQSTGNTIYF TGCGCCAGCAGCCAAGATCGCGTAGGACAGTCGACTGGAAACACCATATATTTT
NA TRBJ2-6 TRBV7-6 CASSLVFGWPISGANVLTF TGTGCCAGCAGCTTAGTTTTTGGCTGGCCGATCTCTGGGGCCAACGTCCTGACTTTC
TRBD1 TRBJ2-7 TRBV28 CASRKSGQISHEQYF TGTGCCAGCAGGAAATCGGGACAGATTAGCCACGAGCAGTACTTC
TRBD1 TRBJ2-5 TRBV7-6 CASSLVQGAGETQYF TGTGCCAGCAGCTTAGTTCAGGGGGCAGGGGAGACCCAGTACTTC
NA TRBJ2-7 TRBV4-1 CASSQGPAGQYEQYF TGCGCCAGCAGCCAAGGTCCCGCCGGACAGTACGAGCAGTACTTC
NA TRBJ2-1 TRBV7-8 CASSFGDHRDEQFF TGTGCCAGCAGCTTCGGGGACCACAGGGATGAGCAGTTCTTC
NA TRBJ1-1 TRBV11-2 CASSPTGSTEAFF TGTGCCAGCAGCCCTACAGGGTCCACTGAAGCTTTCTTT
TRBD2 TRBJ2-3 TRBV5-1 CASSLAGGPTDTQYF TGCGCCAGCAGTCTCGCGGGAGGGCCTACAGATACGCAGTATTTT
NA TRBJ2-7 TRBV29-1 CSVAAGREQYF TGCAGCGTCGCCGCTGGGAGGGAGCAGTACTTC
NA TRBJ2-1 TRBV5-8 CASSLLVSSYNEQFF TGTGCCAGCAGCTTGTTGGTGAGCTCCTACAATGAGCAGTTCTTC
TRBD2 TRBJ2-2 TRBV7-3 CASSLTGTSGSKAGELFF TGTGCCAGCAGCTTAACCGGGACTAGCGGGAGCAAAGCCGGGGAGCTGTTTTTT
NA TRBJ2-5 TRBV29-1 CSVGLRGSGPQETQYF TGCAGCGTTGGGCTTCGGGGTAGCGGACCCCAAGAGACCCAGTACTTC
NA TRBJ1-4 TRBV2 CASSGQTNEKLFF TGTGCCAGCAGTGGGCAGACAAATGAAAAACTGTTTTTT
NA TRBJ2-3 TRBV5-1 CASSFSGLTDTQYF TGCGCCAGCAGCTTTAGCGGACTCACAGATACGCAGTATTTT
TRBD1 TRBJ2-7 TRBV6-5 CASSYEGGQGYEQYF TGTGCCAGCAGTTATGAGGGGGGACAGGGCTACGAGCAGTACTTC
NA TRBJ2-1 TRBV16 CASENGGQNEQFF TGTGCCAGCGAAAATGGCGGCCAAAATGAGCAGTTCTTC